The 22 T cell receptor beta chains presented below share a single source sample, sequenced in a study of T cell clones after liver transplantation. The assay was immunoSEQ multiplex PCR, and TCRdb's table has in-frame clones only and misses some. The table lists about 21,000 clones, roughly 92% of them singletons. The sample was CD8+ T cells from blood, taken about 27 months after liver transplant. The receptors were sampled from a human patient who received a liver transplant. Some of the T cells might come from the graft donor.

The genes are TRBV11-2 and TRBJ2-3; TRBD2 aligns across 10 bases. The CDR3 length is 16 residues. V lost 3 bases and J lost 5; bases outside the gene matches: 8. Germline V CDR1 and CDR2: SGHAT, FQNNGV. The CDR3 region has the DNA TGTGCCAGCAGCTTTAGCCCCGGGACTAGCGTAGATACGCAGTATTTT. This translates into CASSFSPGTSVDTQYF.

The genes are TRBV28 and TRBJ2-7; 7 nucleotides line up with TRBD2. Trimming at V came to 6 bases and at J to 0 bases, leaving 2 bases not matched to a gene. CDR1 is MDHEN and CDR2 is SYDVKM in the germline V gene. The length of the CDR3 is 13 residues. The CDR3 DNA sequence: TGTGCCAGCAGGCTAGCGGCCTCCTACGAGCAGTACTTC. Translated, it gives CASRLAASYEQYF.

The genes are TRBV29-1 and TRBJ2-1, with D perhaps TRBD2 (5 bases). The CDR3 contains 14 residues. Germline V gives CDR1 SQVTM, CDR2 ANQGSEA. V was shortened by 3 bases and J by 4 bases, with 13 bases between the two germline ends. CDR3: CSVEDRGPYNEQFF. In nucleotides, the CDR3 is TGCAGCGTTGAGGACCGCGGGCCATACAATGAGCAGTTCTTC.

The J gene is TRBJ2-3, the V gene TRBV7-3, with 7 positions matching TRBD2. Germline assignment: CDR1 SGHTA and CDR2 FQGTGA. J gave up 1 base and V 4 bases, and 8 bases lay outside the gene matches. The CDR3 loop spans 16 amino acids. The CDR3 DNA is TGTGCCAGCAGCTCGCTAGCGGAGGTGGGCACAGATACGCAGTATTTT. Its protein is CASSSLAEVGTDTQYF.

The chain joins TRBV4-2 to TRBJ2-2; TRBD1 agrees at 11 bases. The CDR3 loop spans 16 amino acids. CDR1 is LGHNA, CDR2 YNFKEQ, per germline. With V trimmed by 2 bases and J by 6 bases, 5 bases remained unmatched. This chain's CDR3 is CASSQPGQGVAGELFF. In DNA form, the CDR3 reads TGTGCCAGCAGCCAACCGGGACAGGGGGTAGCCGGGGAGCTGTTTTTT.

The chain employs TRBV5-1 and TRBJ1-4; 7 nucleotides line up with TRBD1. Trimming cost V 2 bases and J 5 bases; bases outside gene matches: 3. CDR1 and CDR2 (germline): SGHRS, YFSETQ. This CDR3 is 14 amino acids long. Here the CDR3 reads CASSLQGQNEKLFF. In nucleotides, the CDR3 is TGCGCCAGCAGCTTACAGGGGCAGAATGAAAAACTGTTTTTT.

The chain joins TRBV13 to TRBJ2-3, with D tentatively TRBD1 or TRBD2 (6 bases each). The CDR3 runs to 17 residues. Per germline, CDR1 PRHDT and CDR2 FYEKMQ (reference sequence). V was shortened by 5 bases and J by 0 bases, with 18 bases between the two germline ends. The chain's CDR3 is CASSPTGGGLSTDTQYF. The CDR3 DNA follows: TGTGCCAGCAGCCCTACCGGGGGCGGGCTTAGCACAGATACGCAGTATTTT.

The chain joins TRBV28 to TRBJ2-7; D is ambiguous. The V gene lost 7 bases and the J gene lost 1 base, with 23 bases spanning the gap. The CDR3 is 17 amino acids. The V gene's germline CDR1 is MDHEN and CDR2 SYDVKM. CDR3 nucleotide sequence: TGTGCCAGCAACTATATACCGTCTGTACGAGGATCCTACGAGCAGTACTTC. It yields the protein CASNYIPSVRGSYEQYF. The full variable domain, rest sourced from reference TRBV28 and TRBJ2-7, is DVKVTQSSRYLVKRTGEKVFLECVQDMDHENMFWYRQDPGLGLRLIYFSYDVKMKEKGDIPEGYSVSREKKERFSLILESASTNQTSMYLCASNYIPSVRGSYEQYFGPGTRLTVT.

The V and J genes are TRBV4-2 and TRBJ2-7, with a tentative D call TRBD2 (6 bases). Between the trimmed V and J ends, which lost 5 bases and 3 bases, there was a span of 11 bases. There are 13 residues in the CDR3. Germline lookup yields CDR1 LGHNA and CDR2 YNFKEQ. The CDR3 spells CASSGGTSYEQYF. As DNA, the CDR3 is TGTGCCAGCAGCGGAGGGACGAGCTACGAGCAGTACTTC.

J is TRBJ1-2 and V is TRBV4-3; the match to TRBD1 covers 10 bases. The CDR3 runs 15 residues. With 0 bases clipped from V and 8 bases from J, the junction kept 6 bases outside the gene matches. The germline CDR1 and CDR2 sequences are LGHNA and YSLEER. CDR3 nucleotide sequence: TGCGCCAGCAGCCAAGATACAGGGACAGGGGACGGCTACACCTTC. Amino acids: CASSQDTGTGDGYTF.

The rearrangement links TRBV15 to TRBJ1-2; tentatively, D is TRBD1 (6 bases). V gave up 6 bases and J gave up 3 bases, with 14 bases separating them. This CDR3 contains 14 residues. Germline V gene sequence: CDR1 LNHNV, CDR2 YYDKDF (reference sequence). DNA for the CDR3: TGTGCCACCAGTAACGAGGGGGGCTACTATGGCTACACCTTC. This sequence encodes CATSNEGGYYGYTF.

V and J are TRBV27 and TRBJ2-1; TRBD1 or TRBD2 may be the D gene (6 bases each). The V end lost 2 bases, the J end lost 7 bases, and 18 bases lay between the germline ends. The length of the CDR3 is 16 residues. Germline V gene lookup returns CDR1 MNHEY and CDR2 SMNVEV (reference sequence). This CDR3 is CASSLGGLGGGNEQFF. The CDR3 coding sequence is TGTGCCAGCAGTTTAGGGGGACTCGGAGGGGGGAATGAGCAGTTCTTC.

This clone showed up just once. This chain links TRBV4-2 with TRBJ1-2; D not resolved. The CDR3 contains 17 residues. Germline CDR1 reads LGHNA; CDR2 reads YNFKEQ. The V end was cut by 0 bases, the J end by 3 bases, with 17 bases between. The CDR3 is CASSQDIDIQEHYGYTF. Here the CDR3 DNA reads TGTGCCAGCAGCCAAGATATCGACATTCAAGAGCACTATGGCTACACCTTC.

The V gene is TRBV6-6, the J gene TRBJ1-1, with TRBD1 as a possible D gene (5 bases). This CDR3 is 15 amino acids long. V lost 7 bases to trimming and J lost 1 base, with 16 bases between them. Germline assignment: CDR1 MNHNY and CDR2 SVGAGI (reference sequence). CDR3 bases: TGTGCCAGCATCCAGGGCAGAGGTAAGAACACTGAAGCTTTCTTT. Translation: CASIQGRGKNTEAFF.

The J gene is TRBJ2-7, the V gene TRBV9; weak D call: TRBD1 (6 bases). Germline V lookup: CDR1 SGDLS, CDR2 YYNGEE. The V and J ends lost 0 bases and 2 bases respectively, with 9 bases between them. The CDR3 extends over 14 amino acids. The CDR3 here is CASSVGGRPYEQYF. CDR3 nucleotides: TGTGCCAGCAGCGTAGGGGGGCGACCCTACGAGCAGTACTTC.

The DNA of the CDR3 is TGTGCCAGCAGCTTTGGGACAGCCGACGAGCAGTACTTC. Amino acids: CASSFGTADEQYF. The chain uses TRBV9 and TRBJ2-7; 7 positions agree with TRBD1. The J segment lost 5 bases and the V segment lost 4 bases, leaving 6 bases of the junction unmatched. The CDR3 extends over 13 amino acids. Germline V lookup: CDR1 SGDLS, CDR2 YYNGEE.

J is TRBJ2-6 and V is TRBV2; 8 bases fit TRBD1. The CDR3 has 18 residues. The V gene end was trimmed by 10 bases and the J gene end by 4 bases; junction bases not matched to a gene: 18. CDR1 is SNHLY and CDR2 is FYNNEI in the germline V gene. Here the CDR3 reads CATHGDSTGASGANVLTF. DNA of the CDR3: TGTGCCACCCATGGAGACTCGACAGGGGCATCCGGGGCCAACGTCCTGACTTTC.

The chain joins TRBV13 to TRBJ2-4, with 7 bases that match TRBD2. The trim removed 0 bases at V and 0 bases at J, leaving 5 bases unmatched. The CDR3 is 17 amino acids. Germline CDR1 PRHDT, CDR2 FYEKMQ (reference sequence). CDR3 coding DNA: TGTGCCAGCAGCTTAGGACGTGGGAGGGGAGCCAAAAACATTCAGTACTTC. Translation: CASSLGRGRGAKNIQYF.

The V call is TRBV28, the J call TRBJ2-1, with 12 positions matching TRBD1. CDR1 and CDR2 (germline): MDHEN, SYDVKM. J gave up 8 bases and V 6 bases, and 8 bases lay outside the gene matches. The CDR3 is 15 amino acids. The CDR3 here is CASSEGQGAYDEQFF. Here the CDR3 DNA reads TGTGCCAGCAGCGAGGGACAGGGGGCGTACGATGAGCAGTTCTTC.

This chain links TRBV19 with TRBJ2-7; 9 bases match TRBD1. V lost 6 bases and J lost 1; bases outside the gene matches: 10. The CDR3 runs 16 residues. Germline V lookup: CDR1 LNHDA, CDR2 SQIVND (reference sequence). The CDR3 loop reads CASRSEDRGNSYEQYF. CDR3 DNA: TGTGCCAGTAGATCCGAGGACAGGGGAAATTCCTACGAGCAGTACTTC.

Relative to its sample, this clone is medium-sized (0.01 to 0.1%). J is TRBJ2-6 and V is TRBV5-4; 10 nucleotides agree with TRBD1. Germline lookup yields CDR1 SGHNT and CDR2 YYREEE (reference sequence). V shed 4 bases, J shed 4 bases, and the junction held 14 bases outside the gene matches. The CDR3 spans 19 residues. The CDR3 coding sequence is TGTGCCAGCAGCAGGGACAGGGGCGAAATAGCACCCGGGGCCAACGTCCTGACTTTC. Its protein product is CASSRDRGEIAPGANVLTF.

The chain couples TRBV27 to TRBJ2-1; 13 nucleotides line up with TRBD2. Trimming at V came to 5 bases and at J to 8 bases, leaving 6 bases not matched to a gene. From germline, CDR1 is MNHEY and CDR2 SMNVEV (reference sequence). The CDR3 extends over 15 amino acids. The CDR3 loop reads CASSPGLAGWYEQFF. The CDR3 nucleotides read TGTGCCAGCAGTCCGGGACTAGCGGGATGGTATGAGCAGTTCTTC.